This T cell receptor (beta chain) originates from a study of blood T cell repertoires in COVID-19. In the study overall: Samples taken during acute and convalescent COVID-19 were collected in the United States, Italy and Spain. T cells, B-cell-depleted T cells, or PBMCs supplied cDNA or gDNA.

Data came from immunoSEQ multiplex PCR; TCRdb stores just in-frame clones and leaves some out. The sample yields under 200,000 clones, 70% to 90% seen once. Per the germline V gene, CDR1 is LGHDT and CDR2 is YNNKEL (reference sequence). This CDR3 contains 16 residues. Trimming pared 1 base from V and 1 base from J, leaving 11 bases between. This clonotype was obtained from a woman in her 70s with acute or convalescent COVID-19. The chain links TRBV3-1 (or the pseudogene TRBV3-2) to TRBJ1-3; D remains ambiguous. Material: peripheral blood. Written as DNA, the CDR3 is TGTGCCAGCAGCCAAGGCGATGGGAGATCTGGAAACACCATATATTTT. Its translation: CASSQGDGRSGNTIYF.